Listed below are T cell receptor beta chains from one sample, sequenced in a study of T cell responses to AZD1222 COVID-19 vaccine. The data were produced by immunoSEQ multiplex PCR, yet TCRdb's version contains in-frame clones alone and is incomplete. The sample shows 12,000 to 15,000 clones, approximately 80% of them seen only once. Sequenced here: peripheral blood, sampled 28 days after the second AZD1222 dose. These receptors were collected from an adult who received the AZD1222 COVID-19 vaccine. Each CDR3 is given without its conserved first and last residue. Each record gives: J gene, V gene, D gene, CDR3 length, CDR3 protein. A D gene is named only where the DNA matches it firmly.

j_gene: TRBJ2-7
v_gene: TRBV28
d_gene: NA
len: 11
CDR3aa: ATKRGNAYEQY

j_gene: TRBJ1-2
v_gene: TRBV6-5
d_gene: TRBD1
len: 14
CDR3aa: ASSYSRSGTGRGYT

j_gene: TRBJ2-2
v_gene: TRBV28
d_gene: NA
len: 13
CDR3aa: ASSPSSGLTGELF

j_gene: TRBJ2-3
v_gene: TRBV18
d_gene: NA
len: 14
CDR3aa: ASSHGLSLSTDTQY

j_gene: TRBJ1-5
v_gene: TRBV2
d_gene: TRBD1
len: 11
CDR3aa: ASSGTGEQPQH

j_gene: TRBJ2-4
v_gene: TRBV4-1
d_gene: TRBD2
len: 13
CDR3aa: ATPGGRGAKNIQY

j_gene: TRBJ1-3
v_gene: TRBV10-3
d_gene: NA
len: 12
CDR3aa: ATMAGTSGNTIY

j_gene: TRBJ2-1
v_gene: TRBV4-2
d_gene: TRBD2
len: 12
CDR3aa: ASSQTSEGNEQF

j_gene: TRBJ2-1
v_gene: TRBV30
d_gene: NA
len: 11
CDR3aa: AHGGNPGNEQF

j_gene: TRBJ1-1
v_gene: TRBV18
d_gene: NA
len: 14
CDR3aa: ASSPGISGRNTEAF

j_gene: TRBJ2-1
v_gene: TRBV7-9
d_gene: NA
len: 11
CDR3aa: ASSSVLYNEQF

j_gene: TRBJ1-1
v_gene: TRBV29-1
d_gene: NA
len: 9
CDR3aa: SVAHGGEAF

j_gene: TRBJ1-6
v_gene: TRBV6-5
d_gene: NA
len: 13
CDR3aa: ASTDGQSYNSPLH

j_gene: TRBJ1-2
v_gene: TRBV18
d_gene: TRBD1
len: 12
CDR3aa: ASSRIQGARGYT

j_gene: TRBJ2-1
v_gene: TRBV5-1
d_gene: NA
len: 12
CDR3aa: ASSYPGQYNEQF

j_gene: TRBJ2-7
v_gene: TRBV7-9
d_gene: TRBD1
len: 11
CDR3aa: AGTGLRGYEQY

j_gene: TRBJ2-3
v_gene: TRBV12-3/TRBV12-4
d_gene: TRBD2
len: 10
CDR3aa: ASSRDYATQY

j_gene: TRBJ1-2
v_gene: TRBV30
d_gene: NA
len: 12
CDR3aa: AWSTWGSNYGYT

j_gene: TRBJ1-2
v_gene: TRBV7-9
d_gene: NA
len: 12
CDR3aa: ASSAPRANYGYT

j_gene: TRBJ1-6
v_gene: TRBV15
d_gene: TRBD1
len: 13
CDR3aa: ATSRGTGDNSPLH

j_gene: TRBJ1-1
v_gene: TRBV27
d_gene: NA
len: 13
CDR3aa: ASSLYGVESTEAF

j_gene: TRBJ1-4
v_gene: TRBV25-1
d_gene: TRBD1
len: 11
CDR3aa: ASRSTGKEKLF

j_gene: TRBJ1-1
v_gene: TRBV27
d_gene: NA
len: 12
CDR3aa: ASTQGSQNTEAF

j_gene: TRBJ2-3
v_gene: TRBV6-5
d_gene: TRBD2
len: 12
CDR3aa: ASRPPGGPDTQY

j_gene: TRBJ1-2
v_gene: TRBV3-1/TRBV3-2
d_gene: NA
len: 11
CDR3aa: ASSQGENYGYT

j_gene: TRBJ1-5
v_gene: TRBV10-3
d_gene: NA
len: 12
CDR3aa: AISEARDNQPQH

j_gene: TRBJ2-7
v_gene: TRBV12-5
d_gene: TRBD1
len: 14
CDR3aa: ASGPPGTGGINEQY

j_gene: TRBJ1-1
v_gene: TRBV5-4
d_gene: NA
len: 13
CDR3aa: ASSPGAAGRTEAF

j_gene: TRBJ1-5
v_gene: TRBV4-1
d_gene: NA
len: 13
CDR3aa: ASSQGGYSNQPQH

j_gene: TRBJ2-6
v_gene: TRBV27
d_gene: NA
len: 11
CDR3aa: ASRYSGANVLT

j_gene: TRBJ1-5
v_gene: TRBV27
d_gene: NA
len: 13
CDR3aa: ASRGTFGSGQPQH

j_gene: TRBJ2-7
v_gene: TRBV28
d_gene: TRBD1
len: 17
CDR3aa: ASSFLTHGQGERSYEQY

j_gene: TRBJ2-7
v_gene: TRBV27
d_gene: TRBD2
len: 13
CDR3aa: ASTPGWGGRNEQY

j_gene: TRBJ2-2
v_gene: TRBV18
d_gene: NA
len: 13
CDR3aa: ASSPWEETTGELF

j_gene: TRBJ2-7
v_gene: TRBV14
d_gene: TRBD2
len: 12
CDR3aa: ASSLAGRPDEQY

j_gene: TRBJ2-1
v_gene: TRBV6-5
d_gene: TRBD1
len: 13
CDR3aa: ASTTGTGVANEQF

j_gene: TRBJ2-3
v_gene: TRBV7-6
d_gene: NA
len: 10
CDR3aa: ASSSLSGTQY

j_gene: TRBJ1-1
v_gene: TRBV12-3/TRBV12-4
d_gene: NA
len: 9
CDR3aa: ASSPGTEAF

j_gene: TRBJ1-3
v_gene: TRBV5-4
d_gene: NA
len: 14
CDR3aa: ASSLNRGYSGNTIY

j_gene: TRBJ1-6
v_gene: TRBV28
d_gene: NA
len: 16
CDR3aa: ASSRSTGLGSYNSPLH

j_gene: TRBJ1-3
v_gene: TRBV6-1
d_gene: NA
len: 13
CDR3aa: ASSERRGSGNTIY

j_gene: TRBJ2-2
v_gene: TRBV9
d_gene: TRBD1
len: 15
CDR3aa: ASSARPGQGFAGELF